Described below is a single T cell receptor beta chain sequence and its context. The antigen is undetermined. This record belongs to a study of spatial heterogeneity in lung cancer. Overall study: Raw sequencing reads included, on average, more than eight appearances of each unique TCR and UMI combination.

Time point: sample taken at primary tumor resection. CDR1 SQVTM and CDR2 ANQGSEA come from the germline V gene. This CDR3 has 15 residues. The V and J ends lost 7 bases and 1 base, in that order; junction bases with no gene match: 6. TCRdb used MiXCR to reprocess the 5' RACE reads, holding one entry per CDR3 protein. The sample lists about 5,700 distinct CDR3 sequences, approximately 15% occurring once. Study-wide results and caveats: For expanded intratumoral alpha and beta TCRs, counts tracked tumor mutation counts. Counts of ubiquitous and regional expanded TCRs tracked ubiquitous and regional nonsynonymous mutations, respectively.

This sequence joins TRBV29-1 and TRBJ2-1; 11 bases map to TRBD2. The sample in question was lung tumor tissue, obtained at surgery. The source is a male donor with early-stage non-small cell lung cancer. CDR3: CSGVGLAESYNEQFF. The CDR3 region has the DNA TGCAGCGGGGTGGGACTAGCGGAGTCCTACAATGAGCAGTTCTTC.